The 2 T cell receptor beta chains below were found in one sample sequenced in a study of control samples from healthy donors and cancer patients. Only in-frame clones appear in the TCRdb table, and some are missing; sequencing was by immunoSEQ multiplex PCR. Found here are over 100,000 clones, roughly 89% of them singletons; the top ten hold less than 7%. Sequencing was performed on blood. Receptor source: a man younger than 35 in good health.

The CDR3 DNA reads as TGTGCCAGTAGTATTGGTAGGGGGCTTGAAAAACTGTTTTTT. Translation gives CASSIGRGLEKLFF. This chain connects TRBV19 to TRBJ1-4, with TRBD1 matching over 7 bases. Germline lookup yields CDR1 LNHDA and CDR2 SQIVND (reference sequence). The CDR3 spans 14 residues. V gave up 3 bases and J gave up 7 bases; unmatched junction bases: 5.

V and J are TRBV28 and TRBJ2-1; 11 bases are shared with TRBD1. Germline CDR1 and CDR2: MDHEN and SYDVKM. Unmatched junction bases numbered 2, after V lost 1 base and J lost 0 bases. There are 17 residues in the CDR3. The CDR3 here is CASSLFGQGASYNEQFF. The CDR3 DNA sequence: TGTGCCAGCAGTTTATTCGGACAGGGGGCCTCCTACAATGAGCAGTTCTTC.